The entry that follows covers one T cell receptor beta chain sequence. This clone's antigen is unknown. Nothing much larger sits one base from this clone, and base qualities are not available. V is reduced by 4 bases and J by 1 base, leaving a spacing of 13 bases between them. The germline V gene gives CDR1 as MGHRA and CDR2 as YSYEKL. There are 16 amino acids in the CDR3, from cysteine to phenylalanine inclusive. Only the CDR3 DNA is retained, 48 bases long and in frame from the first base. The collaborating institutions used their own protocols to collect whole blood in K2EDTA tubes. Collaborator samples were shipped for TCRbeta analysis as frozen whole blood, isolated PBMCs, or DNA extracted from either sample type. The data were taken from a study of blood T cell repertoires in COVID-19 (dated by TCRdb to 2018 to 2020). Concerning the study at large: Samples from collaborators originated in the United States, Italy and Spain and spanned both the acute and convalescent phases of COVID-19. The prospective study material was composed of cDNA or gDNA derived from T cells, B-cell-depleted T cells, or PBMCs. The dataset comprised deeply sampled blood TCRbeta repertoires from subjects exposed to, actively infected with, or recovered from COVID-19. Samples came from the ongoing ImmuneRACE study (first 160 participants) plus 1,254 subjects from 6 global collaborators. HLA class I and class II types, where available, came from metadata supplied by the sample provider rather than from assay-based typing. A freely available public database, intended as a resource for researchers studying the immune response to SARS-CoV-2, is where the repertoires were released. Sample metadata almost always included a de-identified subject ID, COVID-19 status, age in years and sex. Study-wide conclusions, independent of this receptor: Clinical and demographic metadata were provided uncurated, with the amount varying by source and participant.

TCRbeta CDR3 regions were amplified from genomic DNA by means of the immunoSEQ Assay, a bias-controlled multiplex PCR. As for the original processing: The number of nucleated cells in each sample was estimated by amplification of reference gene primers within the assay. To quantify the absolute abundance of each unique TCRbeta CDR3 rearrangement, sequence reads were collapsed and filtered. Productive Simpson clonality was computed per sample as the square root of Simpson's diversity index over productive rearrangements. TCRdb obtained this table from immuneACCESS and retained in-frame rearrangements with V and J assigned. These tables miss some clones; where compared with another copy, unresolved V genes account for less than half of the shortfall, and the remainder is unexplained. That table furnishes V, J and clone size, whereas the DNA furnished D and trimming. This sample is represented by approximately 450,000 clones; 85% to 90% of them were singletons. The ten top clones hold approximately 4.3% of the sample.

The sample comprised peripheral blood. The chain links TRBV4-1 with TRBJ2-2, with TRBD1 tentatively as D gene (6 bases match). This clonotype was obtained from a woman in her 30s with acute or convalescent COVID-19. The encoded CDR3 is CASSPIADRNTGELFF. The nucleotide sequence reads TGCGCCAGCAGCCCAATCGCGGACAGGAACACCGGGGAGCTGTTTTTT.